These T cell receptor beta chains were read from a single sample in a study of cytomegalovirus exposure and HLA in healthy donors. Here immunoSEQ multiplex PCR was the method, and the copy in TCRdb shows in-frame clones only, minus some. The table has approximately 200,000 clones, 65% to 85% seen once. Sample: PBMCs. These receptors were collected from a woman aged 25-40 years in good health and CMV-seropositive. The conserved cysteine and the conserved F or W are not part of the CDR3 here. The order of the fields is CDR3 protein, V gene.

cdr3_aa: ASTPGTSNYEQY
v_call: TRBV28

cdr3_aa: ASSDSPGTGNYEQY
v_call: TRBV10-1

cdr3_aa: ASSQPGQAYNEQF
v_call: TRBV4-3

cdr3_aa: ASSWDRNTGELF
v_call: TRBV7-9

cdr3_aa: ASSLIRGGGTEAF
v_call: TRBV28

cdr3_aa: ASSEGDYEQY
v_call: TRBV7-9

cdr3_aa: ASSPVRMETQY
v_call: TRBV5-1

cdr3_aa: ASSQDQGFVDTQY
v_call: TRBV4-1

cdr3_aa: ASSRTGGNYGYT
v_call: TRBV4-3

cdr3_aa: ASSSAAGGSSYNEQF
v_call: TRBV5-1

cdr3_aa: ASTIGGRSTDTQY
v_call: TRBV27

cdr3_aa: ASSFQGDTEAF
v_call: TRBV18

cdr3_aa: ASSRSGNTDTQY
v_call: TRBV7-9

cdr3_aa: ATSIRQGTQPQH
v_call: TRBV15

cdr3_aa: ASSFTGVNTEAF
v_call: TRBV28

cdr3_aa: ASFSRTEAF
v_call: TRBV28

cdr3_aa: ASSYARGATGELF
v_call: TRBV6-5

cdr3_aa: ASSGGQGLNGNTIY
v_call: TRBV9

cdr3_aa: ASSPPAGVNEQF
v_call: TRBV7-9

cdr3_aa: ASSLSTQGSPQF
v_call: TRBV6-5

cdr3_aa: ASSILGQISNEQF
v_call: TRBV19

cdr3_aa: ASSFQGTMNTEAF
v_call: TRBV5-4

cdr3_aa: ASSFGGFAYEQY
v_call: TRBV7-8

cdr3_aa: SVGGGSITDTQY
v_call: TRBV29-1

cdr3_aa: ASSLVFNYGYT
v_call: TRBV5-1

cdr3_aa: ASSSGLSNYGYT
v_call: TRBV6-5

cdr3_aa: ASSLDRGTGDTQY
v_call: TRBV11-2

cdr3_aa: ASGDFLSYEQY
v_call: TRBV27

cdr3_aa: ASSRTGDYGYT
v_call: TRBV19

cdr3_aa: ASSPFELQGPLYGYT
v_call: TRBV18

cdr3_aa: ASSLLAGSTDTQY
v_call: TRBV6-6

cdr3_aa: ASSQGQGQETQY
v_call: TRBV21-1